What follows is one T cell receptor (beta chain) and its context. Its antigen is not known. This record comes from a study of CD8+CD57+ T cells in acquired aplastic anemia. Selection for sequencing was limited to patients who had shown CD8+CD57+ cell expansion by flow cytometry. General study points: Around 27 CD8+ CDR3 sequences occurred in both the patients and the controls.

The length of the CDR3 is 16 residues. Trimming at V came to 4 bases and at J to 5 bases, leaving 12 bases not matched to a gene. The germline V gene has CDR1 SGDLS and CDR2 YYNGEE. Genomic DNA, serving as template, underwent TCR beta VDJ and CDR3 profiling. TCRdb re-called the reads through MiXCR, storing one row per CDR3 protein. The table includes about 220,000 distinct CDR3 sequences, about 44% detected once. The sequence was obtained from a human donor with aplastic anemia. Material: sorted CD4+, CD8+, or CD8+CD57+ T cells (not recorded which) from PBMCs. The chain combines TRBV9 with TRBJ2-1, with TRBD1 matching over 7 bases. The CDR3 coding sequence is TGTGCCAGCAGCCCACGACAGGGTATTATCAACAATGAGCAGTTCTTC. Translation: CASSPRQGIINNEQFF.